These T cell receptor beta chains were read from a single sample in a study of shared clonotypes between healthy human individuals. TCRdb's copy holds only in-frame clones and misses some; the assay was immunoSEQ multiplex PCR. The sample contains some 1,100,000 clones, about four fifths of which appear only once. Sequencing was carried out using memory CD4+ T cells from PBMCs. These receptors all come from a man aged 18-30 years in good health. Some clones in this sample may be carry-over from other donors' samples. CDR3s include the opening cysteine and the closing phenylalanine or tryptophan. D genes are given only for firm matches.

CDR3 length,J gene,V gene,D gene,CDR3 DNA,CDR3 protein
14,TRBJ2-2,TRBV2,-,TGTGCCAGCAGTGGGACTATTAACACCGGGGAGCTGTTTTTT,CASSGTINTGELFF
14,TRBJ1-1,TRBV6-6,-,TGTGCCAGCAGTTGGACGGACAAAAACACTGAAGCTTTCTTT,CASSWTDKNTEAFF
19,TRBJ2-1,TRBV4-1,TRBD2,TGCGCCAGCAGCCGACCCGGGACTAGCGGGAGCACGTCCTACAATGAGCAGTTCTTC,CASSRPGTSGSTSYNEQFF
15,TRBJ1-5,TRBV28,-,TGTGCCAGCAGTTTATTGACACAGGGTGGGCAGCCCCAGCATTTT,CASSLLTQGGQPQHF
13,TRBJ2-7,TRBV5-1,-,TGCGCCAGCAGCTCGATAGGGACCTACGAGCAGTACTTC,CASSSIGTYEQYF
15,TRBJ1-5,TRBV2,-,TGTGCCAGCAGTGAAACTGGAAATAGCAATCAGCCCCAGCATTTT,CASSETGNSNQPQHF
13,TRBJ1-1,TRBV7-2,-,TGTGCCAGCAGCTTAGTGGGGAGTGCTGAAGCTTTCTTT,CASSLVGSAEAFF
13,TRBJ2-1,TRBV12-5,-,TGTGCTAGTGGTTTGATAGGGGTCAATGAGCAGTTCTTC,CASGLIGVNEQFF
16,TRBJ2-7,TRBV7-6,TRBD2,TGTGCCAGCAGCCGGAGAGAGCGGGAGGGCCTTGGCGAGCAGTACTTC,CASSRREREGLGEQYF
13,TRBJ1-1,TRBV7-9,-,TGTGCCAGCAGCTTAACCATGAACACTGAAGCTTTCTTT,CASSLTMNTEAFF
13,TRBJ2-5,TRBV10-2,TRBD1,TGCGCCAGCAGGGACAGGGGGCAAGAGACCCAGTACTTC,CASRDRGQETQYF
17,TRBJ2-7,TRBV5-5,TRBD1,TGTGCCAGCAGCTTGAATCTGCGAACAGGGGGTTACTACGAGCAGTACTTC,CASSLNLRTGGYYEQYF
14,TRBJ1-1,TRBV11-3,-,TGTGCCAGCAGCTTAGGCCCGAAAGCTGGTGAAGCTTTCTTT,CASSLGPKAGEAFF
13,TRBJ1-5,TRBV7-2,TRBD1,TGTGCCAGCAGCCAGGGGGCACAACAGCCCCAGCATTTT,CASSQGAQQPQHF